Many counts were recorded for the clone carrying this T cell receptor beta chain. Participants spanned ages about 18 to 95 years and resided in some 22 US areas. Cohort 3 donors counted as recovered after two negative PCRs, clearance, or resolved symptoms. This sample is drawn from a study of blood T cell repertoires in COVID-19. Study background: Samples taken during acute and convalescent COVID-19 were collected in the United States, Italy and Spain.

Germline V gives CDR1 MGHRA, CDR2 YSYEKL. There are 20 residues in the CDR3. J gave up 0 bases and V 3 bases, and 10 bases lay outside the gene matches. Per the authors' pipeline: Reference gene primer amplification in the assay estimated nucleated cell counts. Sequencing was performed with immunoSEQ multiplex PCR; in TCRdb, only in-frame clones are kept and a portion is missing. That table gives V, J and clone size, and the DNA gave D and trimming. This table holds around 300,000 clones, around nine tenths found once. This TCR was sampled from a woman aged 40 to 55 who had recovered from COVID-19. The specimen was PBMCs or T cells enriched from blood (not recorded which). J is TRBJ2-1 and V is TRBV4-1; TRBD2 matches at 14 bases. This CDR3 is CASSHPPGLAGESSYNEQFF. CDR3 DNA: TGCGCCAGCAGCCATCCCCCGGGACTAGCGGGAGAGAGCTCCTACAATGAGCAGTTCTTC.